The rows below give T cell receptor beta chains drawn from one sample of a study of blood T cell repertoires in COVID-19. Clones were sequenced by immunoSEQ multiplex PCR, and TCRdb holds only the in-frame ones, with some missing. Among 150,000 to 200,000 clones listed, more than 85% were seen once. The sequenced sample consisted of peripheral blood. The receptors stem from a woman of 80 years or more in a cohort sampled during active or convalescent COVID-19. Both conserved end residues are part of each CDR3. The order of the fields is V gene, clone size, J gene, D gene, CDR3 DNA, CDR3 protein. D genes are given only for firm matches. A row's size may be missing; if present it is once, few, many or a size class.

v_gene: TRBV9
abundance: -
j_gene: TRBJ2-6
d_gene: -
CDR3nt: TGTGCCAGCAGCGTAGCTAGCTCTGGGGCCAACGTCCTGACTTTC
CDR3aa: CASSVASSGANVLTF

v_gene: TRBV11-2
abundance: -
j_gene: TRBJ1-3
d_gene: -
CDR3nt: TGTGCCAGCAGCTCGGCGCTCGGGTCTGGAAACACCATATATTTT
CDR3aa: CASSSALGSGNTIYF

v_gene: TRBV6-5
abundance: -
j_gene: TRBJ2-7
d_gene: -
CDR3nt: TGTGCCAGCAGTTACTCGGGCAGGGACTCCTACGAGCAGTACTTC
CDR3aa: CASSYSGRDSYEQYF

v_gene: TRBV11-3
abundance: -
j_gene: TRBJ1-4
d_gene: TRBD1
CDR3nt: TGTGCCAGCAGCCCGCCAGGACAGGGGGCGGCGGAAAAACTGTTTTTT
CDR3aa: CASSPPGQGAAEKLFF

v_gene: TRBV18
abundance: once
j_gene: TRBJ1-1
d_gene: -
CDR3nt: TGTGCCAGCTCAAGACCACCGGGGGTCGGGGGCACTGAAGCTTTCTTT
CDR3aa: CASSRPPGVGGTEAFF

v_gene: TRBV5-1
abundance: -
j_gene: TRBJ2-1
d_gene: -
CDR3nt: TGCGCCAGCCAGCGGTACAATGAGCAGTTCTTC
CDR3aa: CASQRYNEQFF

v_gene: TRBV24-1
abundance: few
j_gene: TRBJ2-2
d_gene: -
CDR3nt: TGTGCCACCAGTGCTCGGCAGGGGTTTACCGGGGAGCTGTTTTTT
CDR3aa: CATSARQGFTGELFF

v_gene: TRBV30
abundance: -
j_gene: TRBJ1-5
d_gene: TRBD1
CDR3nt: TGTGCCTGGAGTGTACCCCGGACAGGGGGTAATCAGCCCCAGCATTTT
CDR3aa: CAWSVPRTGGNQPQHF

v_gene: TRBV12-3/TRBV12-4
abundance: once
j_gene: TRBJ1-5
d_gene: -
CDR3nt: TGTGCCAGCAGTTACCCAGGGAATCAGCCCCAGCATTTT
CDR3aa: CASSYPGNQPQHF

v_gene: TRBV7-6
abundance: -
j_gene: TRBJ2-1
d_gene: TRBD2
CDR3nt: TGTGCCAGCAGCTTAGTAGGACTAGCGGGAGGTCTCTACAATGAGCAGTTCTTC
CDR3aa: CASSLVGLAGGLYNEQFF

v_gene: TRBV5-6
abundance: -
j_gene: TRBJ2-6
d_gene: -
CDR3nt: TGTGCCAGCAGCTTGGAGAGTGAAGTTGGGGCCAACGTCCTGACTTTC
CDR3aa: CASSLESEVGANVLTF

v_gene: TRBV5-4
abundance: -
j_gene: TRBJ2-7
d_gene: TRBD1
CDR3nt: TGTGCCAGCAGCTCACGACAGGGGGCCTACGAGCAGTACTTC
CDR3aa: CASSSRQGAYEQYF

v_gene: TRBV11-3
abundance: -
j_gene: TRBJ2-1
d_gene: -
CDR3nt: TGTGCCAGCAGCTGGAGAGCGGTCTCCTCCTACAATGAGCAGTTCTTC
CDR3aa: CASSWRAVSSYNEQFF

v_gene: TRBV29-1
abundance: -
j_gene: TRBJ1-2
d_gene: TRBD1
CDR3nt: TGCAGCGTTATGAGGGGGCGCGGCTATGGCTACACCTTC
CDR3aa: CSVMRGRGYGYTF

v_gene: TRBV18
abundance: -
j_gene: TRBJ2-5
d_gene: -
CDR3nt: TGTGCCAGCTCACCACCGGTTGGCAGGGGGGATTACCAAGAGACCCAGTACTTC
CDR3aa: CASSPPVGRGDYQETQYF

v_gene: TRBV7-9
abundance: -
j_gene: TRBJ2-3
d_gene: TRBD2
CDR3nt: TGTGCCAGCAGCCCCTGGACTAGCGGGGGAAGAGCAGATACGCAGTATTTT
CDR3aa: CASSPWTSGGRADTQYF

v_gene: TRBV6-6
abundance: -
j_gene: TRBJ1-1
d_gene: TRBD1
CDR3nt: TGTGCCAGCAGTTACAGGGACAGGTACACTGAAGCTTTCTTT
CDR3aa: CASSYRDRYTEAFF

v_gene: TRBV4-1
abundance: -
j_gene: TRBJ1-3
d_gene: -
CDR3nt: TGCGCCAGCAGTATCCGGTCCAACTCTGGAAACACCATATATTTT
CDR3aa: CASSIRSNSGNTIYF

v_gene: TRBV29-1
abundance: -
j_gene: TRBJ1-1
d_gene: -
CDR3nt: TGCAGCGTTCATTCGGGATCGGGCACTGAAGCTTTCTTT
CDR3aa: CSVHSGSGTEAFF

v_gene: TRBV10-3
abundance: once
j_gene: TRBJ2-1
d_gene: TRBD2
CDR3nt: TGTGCCATTCGGACTAGCGCGGAAAAAGTCTACAATGAGCAGTTCTTC
CDR3aa: CAIRTSAEKVYNEQFF

v_gene: TRBV9
abundance: -
j_gene: TRBJ1-1
d_gene: -
CDR3nt: TGTGCCAGTACACCTTCCTCGGGGGGGATGAACACTGAAGCTTTCTTT
CDR3aa: CASTPSSGGMNTEAFF

v_gene: TRBV7-8
abundance: -
j_gene: TRBJ2-6
d_gene: TRBD1
CDR3nt: TGTGCCAGCAGCTTAGGGTCCAGGGCTTTTCAGGGGGCTGGGGCCAACGTCCTGACTTTC
CDR3aa: CASSLGSRAFQGAGANVLTF

v_gene: TRBV7-2
abundance: -
j_gene: TRBJ2-1
d_gene: -
CDR3nt: TGTGCCAGCCGCCTTGGGGGGAGCTCCTACAATGAGCAGTTCTTC
CDR3aa: CASRLGGSSYNEQFF

v_gene: TRBV7-8
abundance: -
j_gene: TRBJ1-5
d_gene: -
CDR3nt: TGTGCCAGCAGCTTACTTCGGTTGGGACTCTATAGCAATCAGCCCCAGCATTTT
CDR3aa: CASSLLRLGLYSNQPQHF

v_gene: TRBV28
abundance: -
j_gene: TRBJ1-4
d_gene: -
CDR3nt: TGTGCCAGCAGTTTATCAGCAGGGGCACGTGAAAAACTGTTTTTT
CDR3aa: CASSLSAGAREKLFF

v_gene: TRBV19
abundance: once
j_gene: TRBJ1-1
d_gene: TRBD1
CDR3nt: TGTGCCAGTAGTACAAAACAGGGGGCGGGAGCTTTCTTT
CDR3aa: CASSTKQGAGAFF

v_gene: TRBV5-1
abundance: -
j_gene: TRBJ1-1
d_gene: -
CDR3nt: TGCGCCAGCAGCGATTCCGGCAGGGGAACCACTGAAGCTTTCTTT
CDR3aa: CASSDSGRGTTEAFF

v_gene: TRBV27
abundance: -
j_gene: TRBJ1-5
d_gene: -
CDR3nt: TGTGCCAGCAGTTTAGGCAGGGCTCAGCCCCAGCATTTT
CDR3aa: CASSLGRAQPQHF

v_gene: TRBV6-5
abundance: -
j_gene: TRBJ1-3
d_gene: TRBD1
CDR3nt: TGTGCCAGCTGGGACAGCCTGGATGGAAACACCATATATTTT
CDR3aa: CASWDSLDGNTIYF

v_gene: TRBV5-1
abundance: -
j_gene: TRBJ2-3
d_gene: TRBD2
CDR3nt: TGCGCCAGCAGCTGGGCGGGGGGTTGGACAGATACGCAGTATTTT
CDR3aa: CASSWAGGWTDTQYF

v_gene: TRBV7-2
abundance: -
j_gene: TRBJ1-5
d_gene: -
CDR3nt: TGTGCCAGCAGCTTAATGGGGAGTAGCAATCAGCCCCAGCATTTT
CDR3aa: CASSLMGSSNQPQHF

v_gene: TRBV19
abundance: -
j_gene: TRBJ2-5
d_gene: -
CDR3nt: TGTGCCTCACGTGAAATGGCAGGGAATTTGGAGACCCAGTACTTC
CDR3aa: CASREMAGNLETQYF

v_gene: TRBV11-2
abundance: -
j_gene: TRBJ2-2
d_gene: TRBD1
CDR3nt: TGTGCCAGCAGCTGGGGGACAGGGGGTCAAAGCGGGGAGCTGTTTTTT
CDR3aa: CASSWGTGGQSGELFF

v_gene: TRBV28
abundance: -
j_gene: TRBJ1-5
d_gene: TRBD1
CDR3nt: TGTGCCAGCAGTTCTCTCTCTCTCTTGGACAGGGACCATCAGCCCCAGCATTTT
CDR3aa: CASSSLSLLDRDHQPQHF

v_gene: TRBV5-6
abundance: -
j_gene: TRBJ2-2
d_gene: TRBD2
CDR3nt: TGTGCCAGCAGCTTGGCGGGGCTAGCGGTGACGAACACCGGGGAGCTGTTTTTT
CDR3aa: CASSLAGLAVTNTGELFF

v_gene: TRBV7-9
abundance: -
j_gene: TRBJ1-3
d_gene: -
CDR3nt: TGTGCCAGCAGCCCGCGACAGGCTAACTCTGGAAACACCATATATTTT
CDR3aa: CASSPRQANSGNTIYF

v_gene: TRBV7-9
abundance: -
j_gene: TRBJ1-5
d_gene: -
CDR3nt: TGTGCCAGCAGCTCCCCCGGGGGACCTAGCAATCAGCCCCAGCATTTT
CDR3aa: CASSSPGGPSNQPQHF

v_gene: TRBV10-3
abundance: -
j_gene: TRBJ1-2
d_gene: TRBD1
CDR3nt: TGTGCCATCAGTGATACAGGGGGCGATGGCTACACCTTC
CDR3aa: CAISDTGGDGYTF

v_gene: TRBV29-1
abundance: -
j_gene: TRBJ1-2
d_gene: TRBD1
CDR3nt: TGCAGCGGCTTAGGACAGGAACGCAACTATGGCTACACCTTC
CDR3aa: CSGLGQERNYGYTF

v_gene: TRBV9
abundance: -
j_gene: TRBJ1-1
d_gene: -
CDR3nt: TGTGCCAGCAGCCAACAGGGAAACACTGAAGCTTTCTTT
CDR3aa: CASSQQGNTEAFF

v_gene: TRBV20-1
abundance: once
j_gene: TRBJ2-1
d_gene: -
CDR3nt: TGCAGTGCTAGTCGGGACTGGAATGAGCAGTTCTTC
CDR3aa: CSASRDWNEQFF

v_gene: TRBV10-2
abundance: -
j_gene: TRBJ1-4
d_gene: -
CDR3nt: TGCGCCAGCAGTGAGGCGACAGCGGGGGACGAAAAACTGTTTTTT
CDR3aa: CASSEATAGDEKLFF

v_gene: TRBV19
abundance: -
j_gene: TRBJ1-1
d_gene: TRBD1
CDR3nt: TGTGCCAGTAGTATCGACAGGGTCGACACTGAAGCTTTCTTT
CDR3aa: CASSIDRVDTEAFF

v_gene: TRBV19
abundance: -
j_gene: TRBJ1-1
d_gene: -
CDR3nt: TGTGCCAGTAGTCTGGGGACACAGAACACTGAAGCTTTCTTT
CDR3aa: CASSLGTQNTEAFF

v_gene: TRBV7-9
abundance: -
j_gene: TRBJ1-6
d_gene: -
CDR3nt: TGTGCCAGCAGCCTGGAGGGGATCTATACGAGCTCCTATAATTCACCCCTCCACTTT
CDR3aa: CASSLEGIYTSSYNSPLHF

v_gene: TRBV4-2
abundance: -
j_gene: TRBJ2-5
d_gene: -
CDR3nt: TGTGCCAGCAGCCAACTGGACTACCAAGAGACCCAGTACTTC
CDR3aa: CASSQLDYQETQYF

v_gene: TRBV5-4
abundance: -
j_gene: TRBJ1-6
d_gene: -
CDR3nt: TGTGCCAGCAGCTTGGCCTTCGGGGATAATTCACCCCTCCACTTT
CDR3aa: CASSLAFGDNSPLHF

v_gene: TRBV12-3/TRBV12-4
abundance: -
j_gene: TRBJ1-1
d_gene: -
CDR3nt: TGTGCCAGCAGTTTCGGGGGGTGGGCTGAAGCTTTCTTT
CDR3aa: CASSFGGWAEAFF

v_gene: TRBV6-6
abundance: few
j_gene: TRBJ2-2
d_gene: -
CDR3nt: TGTGCCAGCAGTTTCGCTGACACTTCGAACACCGGGGAGCTGTTTTTT
CDR3aa: CASSFADTSNTGELFF

v_gene: TRBV5-1
abundance: -
j_gene: TRBJ1-2
d_gene: -
CDR3nt: TGCGCCAGCAGCTTGGGCTTCCCAGGGGATGGCTACACCTTC
CDR3aa: CASSLGFPGDGYTF

v_gene: TRBV10-1
abundance: -
j_gene: TRBJ2-4
d_gene: TRBD2
CDR3nt: TGCGCCAGCAGTGAGGGTAGCGGGCGGGGCATTCAGTACTTC
CDR3aa: CASSEGSGRGIQYF

v_gene: TRBV4-1
abundance: -
j_gene: TRBJ2-1
d_gene: TRBD2
CDR3nt: TGCGCCAGCAGCCAATCGGGACTAGCGGGACTCCAATTCTTC
CDR3aa: CASSQSGLAGLQFF

v_gene: TRBV15
abundance: -
j_gene: TRBJ1-3
d_gene: -
CDR3nt: TGTGCCACCAGCAGAGATCCAGGGATCGGAAACACCATATATTTT
CDR3aa: CATSRDPGIGNTIYF

v_gene: TRBV5-5
abundance: -
j_gene: TRBJ2-5
d_gene: -
CDR3nt: TGTGCCAGCAGCACCGGTCCACTCCAAGAGACCCAGTACTTC
CDR3aa: CASSTGPLQETQYF